This TCR beta chain was found in a study of blood T cells in healthy people across ages (dated by TCRdb to the mid-2010s). Regarding the research as a whole: In model experiments, template switching captured roughly one uniquely barcoded TCR beta cDNA molecule for every two T cells. Four age groups were formed from the donors: young (average approximately 15 years), middle-aged (more than 35), aged (62) and long-lived (approximately 78). Using the same blood draw, the study looked at two additional independent replicas of 1 million unique cDNA reads for two donors, one aged 18 to 30 and the other aged 80 or older. Donors of different ages were randomly distributed across sequencing lanes to avoid experimental bias. The study measured age-related changes in TCR beta repertoire diversity using deep sequencing normalized with unique cDNA molecular identifiers. Results and caveats for the whole study, not just this receptor: Observed TCR beta diversity per million T cells fell roughly linearly with age, and a significant reduction was already apparent by age approximately 40. Bulk unsorted PBMC profiling prevented conclusive comparison of naive and antigen-experienced compartments. Because donor CMV infection status was unknown, age-related changes in expanded clonotypes were potentially confounded. Estimates of total diversity based on one million sequenced T cells were considered lower bounds and underestimates. Compared with the aged group, the long-lived group had more naive CD4+ T cells, fewer expanded clones and increased TCR diversity, a pattern suggesting age selection. The percentage of naive T cells measured by flow cytometry correlated strongly with observed TCR beta diversity.

To prepare the library, 5' RACE was applied. Sequencer: Illumina HiSeq 2500. A second PCR of roughly 6 to 12 cycles was performed with a sample-barcoded 5' primer and a J-beta primer mix. A template-switch 5' adaptor carrying 12 random nucleotides introduced a unique molecular identifier onto each TCR beta cDNA molecule. Each sample yielded at least 2.5 million CDR3-containing paired-end reads. The Mint cDNA synthesis kit, primed by a TRBC-specific oligonucleotide, was used to synthesize first-strand cDNA from all RNA. Following uracil-DNA glycosylase treatment, a first 18-cycle PCR with universal primers M1SS and BC2_uni_R was performed on all cDNA. Processing in the source paper ran as follows. For normalization, 1 million high-quality reads, each with a distinct molecular identifier, were randomly selected from each sample. Instead of being binned into consensus sequences, reads with shared molecular identifiers were discarded. MiTCR, with a Q25 quality threshold and the strictest error-elimination algorithm, was used for CDR3 identification, clonotype clustering and error correction. A nonparametric unseen species model using Euler transformation provided a lower-bound estimate of total TCR beta diversity. Using fastp at Q25 and MiXCR, TCRdb reprocessed the public reads and kept productive beta chains. Each CDR3 protein appears once, grouped with its most common genes and DNA. TCRdb's processing, not the authors', yielded these V and J calls. For this sample the table gives about 780,000 distinct CDR3 sequences, of which 46% were detected only once. About a sixth of the sample rests with the top ten.

Donors were a few dozen systemically healthy Caucasian individuals from Russia aged roughly 6 to 95 years. Each donor gave around 9 milliliters of peripheral blood, collected into EDTA-treated Vacutainer tubes. Ficoll-Paque density-gradient centrifugation was used to isolate PBMCs, with at least 7 million per sample. Total RNA, at least 5.5 micrograms per sample, was extracted from PBMCs with Trizol reagent. Naive CD45RAhigh/CD27high T cell percentages were measured by flow cytometry on a PBMC aliquot from every donor. Between the V and J ends, shortened by 4 bases and 8 bases respectively, the junction contains 15 bases. Taken from the germline V gene, the CDR1 and CDR2 loops are ENHRY and SYGVKD. The CDR3, from cysteine to phenylalanine, totals 14 residues. Only the CDR3 DNA stays, 42 bases, in frame from base 1. This clonotype has only a few counts. Which antigen it targets is not known. Nothing much larger sits one base from this clone, and base qualities are not available.

Sequencing used blood. The sequence joins TRBV10-3 to TRBJ1-5, and perhaps TRBD1 as D gene, on 5 matching bases. The origin of this receptor is a man older than 75 in good health. The CDR3: CAISARTEGEPQHF. The base sequence is TGTGCCATCAGTGCCCGAACCGAAGGGGAGCCCCAGCATTTT.